The T cell receptor beta chain described here comes from a study of response to subunit inactivated influenza vaccine. The CDR3 runs 17 residues. Losses at the gene ends were 0 bases for V and 5 bases for J; bases not matched to a gene: 8. The germline CDR1 and CDR2 sequences are SGHRS and YFSETQ. Findings and caveats of the study: T cells newly recruited by each seasonal influenza vaccination are few, the authors suggested.

Notes on this clonotype: Its antigen remains unidentified.

TCRdb re-called the RT-PCR reads through MiXCR, storing one row per CDR3 protein. Of about 610,000 distinct CDR3 sequences in the sample, 13% to 15% were seen once. The rearrangement links TRBV5-1 to TRBJ2-2; TRBD1 matches at 9 bases. The receptor's source is a man over 45 who received an inactivated influenza vaccine. Here the sequenced sample was PBMCs from blood, taken 12 days after vaccination. CDR3 bases: TGCGCCAGCAGCTTGGCCGTTAGGACAGGGGTAACCGGGGAGCTGTTTTTT. Amino acid sequence: CASSLAVRTGVTGELFF. The full variable domain, with the rest looked up from reference TRBV5-1 and TRBJ2-2, is KAGVTQTPRYLIKTRGQQVTLSCSPISGHRSVSWYQQTPGQGLQFLFEYFSETQRNKGNFPGRFSGRQFSNSRSEMNVSTLELGDSALYLCASSLAVRTGVTGELFFGEGSRLTVL.